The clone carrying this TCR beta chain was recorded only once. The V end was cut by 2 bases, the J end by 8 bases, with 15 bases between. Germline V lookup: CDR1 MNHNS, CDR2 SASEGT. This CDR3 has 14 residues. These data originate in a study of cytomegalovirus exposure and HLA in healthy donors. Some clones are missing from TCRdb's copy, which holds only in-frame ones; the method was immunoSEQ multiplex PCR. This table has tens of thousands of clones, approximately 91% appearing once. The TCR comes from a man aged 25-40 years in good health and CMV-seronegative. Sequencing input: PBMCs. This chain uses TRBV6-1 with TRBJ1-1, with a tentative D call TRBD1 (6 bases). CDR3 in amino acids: CASSEWGLFPEAFF. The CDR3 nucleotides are TGTGCCAGCAGTGAATGGGGGCTCTTTCCAGAAGCTTTCTTT.